This TCR beta chain was profiled in a study of preoperative IRX-2 immunotherapy in early breast cancer. The treatment is: preoperative locoregional IRX-2 cytokine immunotherapy. Preoperative locoregional IRX-2 cytokine immunotherapy was tested in the phase Ib source study. Generated by immunoSEQ multiplex PCR, the TCRdb table keeps only in-frame clones and is missing some. The data show about 3,400 clones, about 71% seen once. Per the germline V gene, CDR1 is LNHDA and CDR2 is SQIVND (reference sequence). The CDR3 is made up of 14 amino acids. V gave up 7 bases and J gave up 4 bases, with 16 bases separating them. In its sample, this clone was seen once.

This clonotype was obtained from a human donor with breast cancer. The sequencing used tumor tissue, collected after IRX-2 immunotherapy. The V gene is TRBV19, the J gene TRBJ1-2; D unresolved. The CDR3 loop reads CASTPGLELYGYTF. CDR3 sequence (DNA): TGTGCCAGTACCCCGGGTCTGGAGCTCTATGGCTACACCTTC. The complete variable domain, with remaining parts taken from reference TRBV19 and TRBJ1-2, reads DGGITQSPKYLFRKEGQNVTLSCEQNLNHDAMYWYRQDPGQGLRLIYYSQIVNDFQKGDIAEGYSVSREKKESFPLTVTSAQKNPTAFYLCASTPGLELYGYTFGSGTRLTVV.